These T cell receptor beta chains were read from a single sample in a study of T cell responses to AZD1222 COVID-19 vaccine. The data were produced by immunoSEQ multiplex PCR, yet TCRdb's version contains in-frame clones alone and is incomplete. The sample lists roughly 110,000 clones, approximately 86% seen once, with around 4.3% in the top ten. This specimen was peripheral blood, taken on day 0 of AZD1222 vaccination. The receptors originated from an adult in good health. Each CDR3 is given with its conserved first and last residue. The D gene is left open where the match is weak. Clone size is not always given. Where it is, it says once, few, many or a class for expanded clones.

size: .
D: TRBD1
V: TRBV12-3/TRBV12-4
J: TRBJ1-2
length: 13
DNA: TGTGCCAGCAGGCGGACAGGGCGCAATGGCTACACCTTC
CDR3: CASRRTGRNGYTF

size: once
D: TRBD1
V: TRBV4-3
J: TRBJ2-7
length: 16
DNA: TGCGCCAGCAGCCAACAGACCGGGACAGGGGGCTACGAGCAGTACTTC
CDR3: CASSQQTGTGGYEQYF

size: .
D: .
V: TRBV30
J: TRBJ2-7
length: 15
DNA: TGTGCCTGGAGTGTATTTGGGAAGAATTCCTACGAGCAGTACTTC
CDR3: CAWSVFGKNSYEQYF

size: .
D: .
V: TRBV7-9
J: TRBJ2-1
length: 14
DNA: TGTGCCAGCAGCTTATCAAGAAGGGAGGATGAGCAGTTCTTC
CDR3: CASSLSRREDEQFF

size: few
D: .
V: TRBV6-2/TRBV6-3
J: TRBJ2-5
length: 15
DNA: TGTGCCAGCAGTTACGTCCTAGGGTACCAAGAGACCCAGTACTTC
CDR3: CASSYVLGYQETQYF

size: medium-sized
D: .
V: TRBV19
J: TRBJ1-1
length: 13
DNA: TGTGCCAGTAGAATAGGGACGGGCCGTGAAGCTTTCTTT
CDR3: CASRIGTGREAFF

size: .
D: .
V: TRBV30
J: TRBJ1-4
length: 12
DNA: TGTGCCTGGACTAGGGAGGGGGAAAAACTGTTTTTT
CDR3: CAWTREGEKLFF

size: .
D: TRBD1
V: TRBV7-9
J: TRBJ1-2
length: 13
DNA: TGTGCCAGCAGCTCCCAGGGGGGTCTTGGCTACACCTTC
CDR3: CASSSQGGLGYTF

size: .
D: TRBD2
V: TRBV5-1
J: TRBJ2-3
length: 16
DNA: TGCGCCAGCAGCGTAACTAGCGGGAGCAGGACAGATACGCAGTATTTT
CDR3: CASSVTSGSRTDTQYF

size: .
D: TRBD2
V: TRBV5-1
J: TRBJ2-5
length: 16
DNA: TGCGCCAGCAGCTTGGACGCTAGCGGGGGGCAAGAGACCCAGTACTTC
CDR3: CASSLDASGGQETQYF

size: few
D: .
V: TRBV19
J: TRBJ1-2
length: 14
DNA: TGTGCCAGCCTGGAGGACCGCGGTGGGCATGGCTACACCTTC
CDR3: CASLEDRGGHGYTF

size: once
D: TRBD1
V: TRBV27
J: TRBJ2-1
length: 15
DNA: TGTGCCAGCAGGGCTAGGGACAGCTCCTACAATGAGCAGTTCTTC
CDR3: CASRARDSSYNEQFF

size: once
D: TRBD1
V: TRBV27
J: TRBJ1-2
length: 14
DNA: TGTGCCAGCAGTCCGGGACAGGGGGTCTATGGCTACACCTTC
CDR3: CASSPGQGVYGYTF

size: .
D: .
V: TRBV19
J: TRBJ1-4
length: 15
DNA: TGTGCCAGTAGATTGGAAGCGGGGACTAATGAAAAACTGTTTTTT
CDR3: CASRLEAGTNEKLFF

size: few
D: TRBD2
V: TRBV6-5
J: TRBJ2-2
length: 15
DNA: TGTGCCAGCAGTCCGACTAGCGGGGACACCGGGGAGCTGTTTTTT
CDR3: CASSPTSGDTGELFF

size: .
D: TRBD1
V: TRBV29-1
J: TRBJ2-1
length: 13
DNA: TGCAGCGTTTGGGACAGGGACTACAATGAGCAGTTCTTC
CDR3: CSVWDRDYNEQFF

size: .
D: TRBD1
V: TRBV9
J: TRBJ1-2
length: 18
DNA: TGTGCCAGCAGCGTCGACCCCGGGACAGCTTCTACTAACTATGGCTACACCTTC
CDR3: CASSVDPGTASTNYGYTF

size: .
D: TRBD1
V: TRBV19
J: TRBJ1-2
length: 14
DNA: TGTGCCAGTAGTAGAAGACAGGGCGTCTATGGCTACACCTTC
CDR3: CASSRRQGVYGYTF

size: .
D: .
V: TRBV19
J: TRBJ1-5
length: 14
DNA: TGTGCCAGTAGTATTTTATCATACAATCAGCCCCAGCATTTT
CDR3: CASSILSYNQPQHF

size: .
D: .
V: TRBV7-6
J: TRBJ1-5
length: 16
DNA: TGTGCCAGCAGCTTACTTGGGACGGAGGGTAATCAGCCCCAGCATTTT
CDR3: CASSLLGTEGNQPQHF

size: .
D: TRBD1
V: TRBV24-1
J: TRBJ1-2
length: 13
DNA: TGTGCCACCAGTGAAGGGGGCGAATATGGCTACACCTTC
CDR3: CATSEGGEYGYTF

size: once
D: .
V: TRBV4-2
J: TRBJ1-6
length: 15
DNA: TGTGCCAGCAGCCAGGAGCCGGGTGGAGATTCACCCCTCCACTTT
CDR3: CASSQEPGGDSPLHF

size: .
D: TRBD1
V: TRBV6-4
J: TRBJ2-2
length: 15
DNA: TGTGCCAGCAGTCCCGGGACAGGGGGTGCCGGGGAGCTGTTTTTT
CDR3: CASSPGTGGAGELFF

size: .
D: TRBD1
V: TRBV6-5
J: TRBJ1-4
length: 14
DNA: TGTGCCAGCAGTTACTCGAGGGGGCTGGAAAAACTGTTTTTT
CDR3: CASSYSRGLEKLFF

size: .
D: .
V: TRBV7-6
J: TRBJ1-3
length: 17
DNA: TGTGCCAGCAGCTTAGGGGGTGTAACAGGAGGAGGTAACACCATATATTTT
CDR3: CASSLGGVTGGGNTIYF

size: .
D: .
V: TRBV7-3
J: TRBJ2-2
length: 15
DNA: TGTGCCAGCTCCGTCCAGGGTGCGAACACCGGGGAGCTGTTTTTT
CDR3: CASSVQGANTGELFF

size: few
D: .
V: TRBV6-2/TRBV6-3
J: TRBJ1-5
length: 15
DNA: TGTGCCAGCAGTTACAGAGGACGGATCAATCAGCCCCAGCATTTT
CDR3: CASSYRGRINQPQHF

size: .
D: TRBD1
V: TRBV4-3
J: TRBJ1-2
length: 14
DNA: TGCGCCAGCAGCTATGACAGGGTAAATCATGGCTACACCTTC
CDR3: CASSYDRVNHGYTF

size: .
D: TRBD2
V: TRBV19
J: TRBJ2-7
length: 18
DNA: TGTGCCAGTAGTATTAATCTAGCGGGAGCAGGGACAACCTTCGTGCAGTACTTC
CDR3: CASSINLAGAGTTFVQYF

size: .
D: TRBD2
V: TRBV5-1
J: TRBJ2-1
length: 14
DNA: TGCGCCAGCTCCCGGGCGGGGGGGGAAGGAGAGCAGTTCTTC
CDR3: CASSRAGGEGEQFF

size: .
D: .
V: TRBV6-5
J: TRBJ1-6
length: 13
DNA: TGTGCCAGCAAACTCAGGGAGAATTCACCCCTCCACTTT
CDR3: CASKLRENSPLHF

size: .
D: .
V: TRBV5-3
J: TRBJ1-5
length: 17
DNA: TGTGCCAGAAGCTTGAGGACGCCGACAGGCCAAAAACAGCCCCAGCATTTT
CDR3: CARSLRTPTGQKQPQHF

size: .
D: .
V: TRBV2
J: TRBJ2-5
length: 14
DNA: TGTGCCAGCAGTGAGAGGGGGTTTCAAGAGACCCAGTACTTC
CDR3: CASSERGFQETQYF

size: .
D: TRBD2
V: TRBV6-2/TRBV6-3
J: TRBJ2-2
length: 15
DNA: TGTGCCAGCAGCCCCAGCGGGACGAACACCGGGGAGCTGTTTTTT
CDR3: CASSPSGTNTGELFF